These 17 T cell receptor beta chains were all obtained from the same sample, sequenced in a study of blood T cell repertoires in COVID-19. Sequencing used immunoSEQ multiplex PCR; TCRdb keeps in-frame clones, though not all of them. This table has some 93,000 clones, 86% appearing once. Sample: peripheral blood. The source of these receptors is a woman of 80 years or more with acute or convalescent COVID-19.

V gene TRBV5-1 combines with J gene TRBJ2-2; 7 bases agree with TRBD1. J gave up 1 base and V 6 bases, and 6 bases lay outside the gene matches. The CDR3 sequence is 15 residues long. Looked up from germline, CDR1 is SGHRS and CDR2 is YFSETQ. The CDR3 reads CASTRGGQNTGELFF. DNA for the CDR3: TGCGCCAGCACCCGAGGGGGCCAGAACACCGGGGAGCTGTTTTTT.

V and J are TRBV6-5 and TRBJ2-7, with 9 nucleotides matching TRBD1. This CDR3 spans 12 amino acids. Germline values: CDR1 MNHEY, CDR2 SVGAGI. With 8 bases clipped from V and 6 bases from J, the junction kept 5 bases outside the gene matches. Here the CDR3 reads CASLGQGTEQYF. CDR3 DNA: TGTGCCAGCCTCGGACAGGGGACCGAGCAGTACTTC.

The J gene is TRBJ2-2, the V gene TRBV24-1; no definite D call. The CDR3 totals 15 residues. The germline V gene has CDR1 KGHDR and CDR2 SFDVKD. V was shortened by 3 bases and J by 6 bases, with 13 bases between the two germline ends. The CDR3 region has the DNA TGTGCCACCAGTGATGACAAAAGGCCCTCCGGGGAGCTGTTTTTT. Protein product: CATSDDKRPSGELFF.

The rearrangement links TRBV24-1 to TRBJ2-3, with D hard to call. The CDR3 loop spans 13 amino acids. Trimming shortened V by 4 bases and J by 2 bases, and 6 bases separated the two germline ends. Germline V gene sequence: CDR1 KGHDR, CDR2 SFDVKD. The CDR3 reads CATSDPNTDTQYF. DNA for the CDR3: TGTGCCACCAGTGACCCCAACACAGATACGCAGTATTTT.

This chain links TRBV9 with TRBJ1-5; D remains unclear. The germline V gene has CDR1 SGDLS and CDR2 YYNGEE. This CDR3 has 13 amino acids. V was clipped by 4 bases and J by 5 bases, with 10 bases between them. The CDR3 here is CASSRRGDQPQHF. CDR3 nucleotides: TGTGCCAGCAGCCGGCGGGGAGATCAGCCCCAGCATTTT.

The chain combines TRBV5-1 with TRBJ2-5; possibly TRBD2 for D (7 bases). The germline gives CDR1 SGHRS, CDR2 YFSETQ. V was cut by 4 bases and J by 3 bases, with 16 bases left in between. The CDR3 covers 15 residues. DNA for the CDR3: TGCGCCAGCAGCCTGGGAGGGGGTGGCGAAGAGACCCAGTACTTC. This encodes CASSLGGGGEETQYF.

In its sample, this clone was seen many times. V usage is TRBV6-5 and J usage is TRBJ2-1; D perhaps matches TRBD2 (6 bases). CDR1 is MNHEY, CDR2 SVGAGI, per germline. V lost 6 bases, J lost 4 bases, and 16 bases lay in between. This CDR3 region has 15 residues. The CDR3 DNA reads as TGTGCCAGCAGGGGGGGACCGACTACTTACAATGAGCAGTTCTTC. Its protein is CASRGGPTTYNEQFF.

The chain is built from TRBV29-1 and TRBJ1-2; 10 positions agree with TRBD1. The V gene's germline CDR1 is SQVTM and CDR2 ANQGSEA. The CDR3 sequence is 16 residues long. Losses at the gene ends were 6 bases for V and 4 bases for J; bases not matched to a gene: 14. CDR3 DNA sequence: TGCAGCGTCGGGACAGGGGTCGACCCAGTGGGCTATGGCTACACCTTC. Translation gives CSVGTGVDPVGYGYTF.

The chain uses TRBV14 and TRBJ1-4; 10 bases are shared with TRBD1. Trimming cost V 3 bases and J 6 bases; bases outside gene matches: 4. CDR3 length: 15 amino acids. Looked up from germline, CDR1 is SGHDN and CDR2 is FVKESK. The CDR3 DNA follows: TGTGCCAGCAGCCAGAGACAGGGGGCGGATGAAAAACTGTTTTTT. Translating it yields CASSQRQGADEKLFF.

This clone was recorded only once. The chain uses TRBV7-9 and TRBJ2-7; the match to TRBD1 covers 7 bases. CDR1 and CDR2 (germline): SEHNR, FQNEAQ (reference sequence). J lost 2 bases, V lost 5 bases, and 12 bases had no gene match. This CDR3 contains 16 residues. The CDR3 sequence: CASSRPGQSEAYEQYF. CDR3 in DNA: TGTGCCAGCAGCCGCCCGGGACAGTCTGAAGCCTACGAGCAGTACTTC.

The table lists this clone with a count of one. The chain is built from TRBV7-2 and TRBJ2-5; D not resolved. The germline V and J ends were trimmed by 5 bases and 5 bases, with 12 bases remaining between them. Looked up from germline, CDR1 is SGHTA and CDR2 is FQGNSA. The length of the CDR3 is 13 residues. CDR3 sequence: CASSPQAGETQYF. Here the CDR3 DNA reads TGTGCCAGCAGCCCTCAGGCTGGGGAGACCCAGTACTTC.

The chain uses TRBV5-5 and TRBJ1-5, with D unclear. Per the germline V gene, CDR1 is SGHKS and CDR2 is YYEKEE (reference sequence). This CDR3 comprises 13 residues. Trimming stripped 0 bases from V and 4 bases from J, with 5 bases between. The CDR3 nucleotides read TGTGCCAGCAGCTTGGCCGAGAATCAGCCCCAGCATTTT. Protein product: CASSLAENQPQHF.

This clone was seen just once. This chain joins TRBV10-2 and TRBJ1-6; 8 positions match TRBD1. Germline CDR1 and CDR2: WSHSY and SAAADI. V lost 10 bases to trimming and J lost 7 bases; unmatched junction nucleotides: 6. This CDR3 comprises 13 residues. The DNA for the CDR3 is TGCGCCACCGGGGACAGGCAGAATTCACCCCTCCACTTT. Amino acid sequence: CATGDRQNSPLHF.

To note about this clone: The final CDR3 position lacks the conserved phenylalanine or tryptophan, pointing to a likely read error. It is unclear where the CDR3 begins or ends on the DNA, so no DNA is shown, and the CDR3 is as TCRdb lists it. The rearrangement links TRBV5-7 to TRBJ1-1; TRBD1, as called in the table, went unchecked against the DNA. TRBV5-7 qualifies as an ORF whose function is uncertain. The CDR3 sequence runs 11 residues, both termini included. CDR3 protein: CASSLVQGAST.

DNA of the CDR3: TGTGCCAGCAGCCGGGACAGGGTCGGAAACACCATATATTTT. It translates to CASSRDRVGNTIYF. The J gene is TRBJ1-3, the V gene TRBV7-9; the match to TRBD1 covers 9 bases. CDR1 SEHNR and CDR2 FQNEAQ come from the germline V gene (reference sequence). The V segment lost 5 bases and the J segment 4 bases; nucleotides outside the gene matches: 3. This CDR3 is 14 amino acids long.

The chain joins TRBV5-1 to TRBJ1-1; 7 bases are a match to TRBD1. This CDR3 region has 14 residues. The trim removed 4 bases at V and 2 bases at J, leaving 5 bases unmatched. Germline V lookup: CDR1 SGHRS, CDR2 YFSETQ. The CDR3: CASSLGQTNTEAFF. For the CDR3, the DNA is TGCGCCAGCAGCCTGGGACAGACCAACACTGAAGCTTTCTTT.

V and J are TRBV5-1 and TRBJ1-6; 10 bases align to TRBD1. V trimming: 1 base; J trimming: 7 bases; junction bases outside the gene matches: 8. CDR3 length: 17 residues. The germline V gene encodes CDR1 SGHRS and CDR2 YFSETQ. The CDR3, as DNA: TGCGCCAGCAGCTTGAAGGGACAGGGGATTGGCAATTCACCCCTCCACTTT. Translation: CASSLKGQGIGNSPLHF.